The clone carrying this T cell receptor beta chain has just a few counts. Its antigen is as yet unknown. These data are taken from a study of T cells in Graves' hyperthyroidism and ophthalmopathy. Study-wide points: Blood also carried most thyroid clonotypes expanded above 0.001.

Amplified regions were TCR beta CDR3 sequences from RNA transcripts. With the HTBI primer set, the TCR CDR3 went through a first round of RT-PCR. TCRdb itself ran the multiplex PCR reads through MiXCR, one entry per CDR3 protein. The sample lists about 560,000 distinct CDR3 sequences; about 14% were seen once. This CDR3 comprises 16 residues. Germline CDR1 SGHNT, CDR2 YYREEE (reference sequence). Trimming left V 4 bases short and J 7 bases short, with 18 bases between. Calling Graves' hyperthyroidism stable meant ophthalmopathy did not progress within 18 months. Each patient was aged 18 to 65 and had newly diagnosed hyperthyroidism of under 2 months' duration. Any patient presenting with uncontrolled infection, other autoimmune disease, pregnancy or lactation was left out.

The TCR was taken from a woman in her forties with Graves' hyperthyroidism. The sample consisted of blood. The chain uses TRBV5-4 and TRBJ1-6; D might be TRBD1 (6 bases). Here the CDR3 reads CASSPAQLGQNSPLHF. As DNA, the CDR3 is TGTGCCAGCAGCCCGGCTCAGCTGGGACAAAATTCACCCCTCCACTTT.